A single sample is the source of the 8 T cell receptor beta chains below, sequenced in a study of quantifying T cell responses using KT2 cells. About the research overall: cDNA was made from DNase-treated RNA using alpha and beta constant primers.

The cDNA 3' end received a ligated oligonucleotide with a UMI. An equimolar mix of RC1.1 and RC1.2 primed the beta chain across TRBC1 and TRBC2. TCRdb analysed the UMI-ligation and nested PCR reads with MiXCR anew, one entry per CDR3 protein. The table shows approximately 43,000 distinct CDR3 sequences, with about a sixth occurring only once. Input material: PBMCs spiked with cells of the T cell clone KT2. These receptors all come from a human donor.

This clonotype was found a few times. The genes are TRBV27 and TRBJ2-1, with TRBD2 matching 12 bases. From germline, CDR1 is MNHEY and CDR2 SMNVEV (reference sequence). Trimming cost V 5 bases and J 0 bases; bases outside gene matches: 11. This CDR3 has 19 amino acids. The CDR3 here is CASSPRLAGATSSYNEQFF. The CDR3 DNA sequence: TGTGCCAGCAGTCCGCGACTAGCGGGGGCCACGAGCTCCTACAATGAGCAGTTCTTC.

The chain employs TRBV12-3 or TRBV12-4 and TRBJ1-4; D may be TRBD1 (5 bases). The CDR3 covers 14 residues. The ends were cut back, 6 bases at V and 4 bases at J, with 12 bases in the middle. The CDR3 sequence is CASRKGWSNEKLFF. CDR3 bases: TGTGCCAGCAGAAAGGGGTGGAGTAATGAAAAACTGTTTTTT.

Only a few counts were recorded for this clonotype. The chain uses TRBV6-5 and TRBJ1-3, with 9 bases lining up with TRBD1. From germline, CDR1 is MNHEY and CDR2 SVGAGI. There are 14 residues in the CDR3. The V gene end was trimmed by 5 bases and the J gene end by 3 bases; junction bases not matched to a gene: 2. The CDR3 sequence is CASSLDRGGNTIYF. CDR3 in DNA: TGTGCCAGCAGTCTGGACAGGGGTGGAAACACCATATATTTT.

The sample holds many counts of this clonotype. The chain employs TRBV6-6 and TRBJ2-3; 9 positions match TRBD1. The V and J ends lost 2 bases and 5 bases, in that order; junction bases with no gene match: 5. From germline, CDR1 is MNHNY and CDR2 SVGAGI (reference sequence). The CDR3 has 15 amino acids. The CDR3 sequence is CASSYKGQGRDTQYF. The CDR3 bases are TGTGCCAGCAGTTACAAGGGACAGGGCAGAGATACGCAGTATTTT.

This clonotype was counted only a few times. The V and J genes are TRBV29-1 and TRBJ1-1; D not certain. V lost 4 bases to trimming and J lost 1 base, with 4 bases between them. Looked up from germline, CDR1 is SQVTM and CDR2 is ANQGSEA. This CDR3 contains 11 residues. The chain's CDR3 is CSVVKNTEAFF. CDR3 nucleotides: TGCAGCGTTGTCAAGAACACTGAAGCTTTCTTT.

This sequence joins TRBV6-1 and TRBJ2-1, with D possibly being TRBD2 (6 bases). Germline V gene lookup returns CDR1 MNHNS and CDR2 SASEGT. The CDR3 sequence is 14 residues long. V was cut by 4 bases and J by 3 bases, with 10 bases left in between. CDR3 residues: CASSGRENYNEQFF. In DNA form, the CDR3 reads TGTGCCAGCAGTGGTCGGGAGAACTACAATGAGCAGTTCTTC.

This chain connects TRBV29-1 to TRBJ2-7; tentative D call: TRBD1 (5 bases). Germline CDR1 is SQVTM and CDR2 is ANQGSEA. V was pared by 4 bases and J by 5 bases, with 15 bases between. This CDR3 has 13 residues. The CDR3 nucleotides are TGCAGCGTTGTCGGCCAGGTAGGGGACGAGCAGTACTTC. It encodes CSVVGQVGDEQYF.

This CDR3 reads CASSLTELAKNIQYF. For the CDR3, the DNA is TGTGCCAGCAGTTTGACAGAACTAGCCAAAAACATTCAGTACTTC. The chain has TRBV27 and TRBJ2-4; possibly TRBD1 for D (5 bases). Germline V CDR1 and CDR2: MNHEY, SMNVEV (reference sequence). The CDR3 has 15 residues. Trimming removed 3 bases at V and 0 bases at J, with 9 bases between.